This TCR beta chain was documented in a study of memory CD4+ T cells and cytomegalovirus serostatus. Study as a whole: Donors were healthy Belgian adults, under ten CMV seropositive and around 24 seronegative. Regarding the study as a whole: Each of approximately 73 CMV-associated TCRbeta sequences occurred in one to five individuals.

Assay: immunoSEQ multiplex PCR; the TCRdb copy retains only in-frame clones and omits some. The table has about 45,000 clones, 76% seen once. Single viable CD3+CD4+CD8-CD45RO+ cells were sorted as the memory CD4+ T cells. CD4+ T cells were isolated by positive magnetic selection. With regard to this clone: Its antigen is unidentified.

The germline V and J ends were trimmed by 3 bases and 4 bases, with 6 bases remaining between them. CDR1 is SGHNT and CDR2 is YENEEA in the germline V gene. The CDR3 runs 12 residues. The sequence came from an adult in good health and CMV-seronegative. Sequencing input: memory CD4+ T cells from blood. The chain carries TRBV11-3 and TRBJ1-2; perhaps TRBD1 as D (5 bases). The CDR3 DNA is TGTGCCAGCAGCTTCCAGGGCTATGGCTACACCTTC. Its translation is CASSFQGYGYTF.